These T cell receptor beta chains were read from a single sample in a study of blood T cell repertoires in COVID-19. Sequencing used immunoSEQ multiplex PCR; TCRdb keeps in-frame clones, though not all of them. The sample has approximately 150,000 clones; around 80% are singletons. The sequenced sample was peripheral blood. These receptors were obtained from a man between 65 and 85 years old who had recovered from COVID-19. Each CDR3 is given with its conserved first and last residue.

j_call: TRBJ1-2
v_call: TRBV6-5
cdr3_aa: CASSNTGGPGYTF

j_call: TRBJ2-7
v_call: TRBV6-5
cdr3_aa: CASSPTSGSSYEQYF

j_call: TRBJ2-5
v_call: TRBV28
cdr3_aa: CASRDRGQETQYF

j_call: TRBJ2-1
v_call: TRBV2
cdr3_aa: CASSATSGSYNEQFF

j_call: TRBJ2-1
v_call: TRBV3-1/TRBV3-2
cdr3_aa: CASSQGLGGREEGNEQFF

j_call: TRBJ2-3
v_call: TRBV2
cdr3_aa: CASSGQARADTQYF

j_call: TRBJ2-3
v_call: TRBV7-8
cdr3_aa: CASSLRTLRAWVGRDTQYF

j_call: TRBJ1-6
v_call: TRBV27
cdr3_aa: CASSSELNRGGNSPLHF

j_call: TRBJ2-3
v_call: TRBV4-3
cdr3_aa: CASSQDLAIWDTQYF

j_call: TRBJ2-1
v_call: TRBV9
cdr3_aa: CASSVGLAISNEQFF

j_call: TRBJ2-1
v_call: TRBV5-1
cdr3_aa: CASTQLAGGYNEQFF

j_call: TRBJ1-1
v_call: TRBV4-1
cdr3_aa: CASSQDRGEGAAFF